The rows below give T cell receptor beta chains drawn from one sample of a study of cytomegalovirus exposure and HLA in healthy donors. Here immunoSEQ multiplex PCR was the method, and the copy in TCRdb shows in-frame clones only, minus some. The table for this sample gives approximately 71,000 clones. The sample taken for sequencing was PBMCs. Every receptor here comes from a female donor in good health and CMV-seropositive. Each CDR3 is given with its conserved first and last residue. A D gene is named only where the DNA matches it firmly.

D gene	J gene	V gene	CDR3 DNA	CDR3 protein
TRBD1	TRBJ1-2	TRBV18	TGTGCCAGCTCACTCCCGGGACAGGAGGACTATGGCTACACCTTC	CASSLPGQEDYGYTF
TRBD1	TRBJ2-7	TRBV27	TGTGCCAGCAGTTCAACCGGGACAGGCGTCTACGAGCAGTACTTC	CASSSTGTGVYEQYF
NA	TRBJ2-2	TRBV9	TGTGCCAGCAGCCCACGGTCGCAAACCGGGGAGCTGTTTTTT	CASSPRSQTGELFF
TRBD2	TRBJ2-1	TRBV2	TGTGCCAGCGGGGGGGACTACAATGAGCAGTTCTTC	CASGGDYNEQFF
NA	TRBJ2-5	TRBV6-5	TGTGCCAGCAGTTACTCTCCGACAGGTCAAGAGACCCAGTACTTC	CASSYSPTGQETQYF
NA	TRBJ2-7	TRBV6-1	TGTGCCAGCAGTGAACTGGCGAACGAGGTCAGCTACGAGCAGTACTTC	CASSELANEVSYEQYF
TRBD2	TRBJ2-1	TRBV11-2	TGTGCCAGCAGAAAGGTGGGCGGACTAGCCGGTTACAATGAGCAGTTCTTC	CASRKVGGLAGYNEQFF
TRBD2	TRBJ2-3	TRBV6-4	TGTGCCAGCAGTGAAGCGGGATACACAGATACGCAGTATTTT	CASSEAGYTDTQYF
TRBD1	TRBJ2-7	TRBV6-5	TGTGCCAGCAGCCCCAGGACAGGGGTCTACGAGCAGTACTTC	CASSPRTGVYEQYF
TRBD2	TRBJ2-1	TRBV18	TGTGCCAGCTCACCAAATCGGGCTAGCGGGGGGGCGAATGAGCAGTTCTTC	CASSPNRASGGANEQFF
NA	TRBJ1-2	TRBV29-1	TGCAGCGTTGAAATCCGGCAGACAAATTACTATGGCTACACCTTC	CSVEIRQTNYYGYTF
NA	TRBJ1-2	TRBV9	TGTGCCAGCAGGGAAACAGGGTCTAACTATGGCTACACCTTC	CASRETGSNYGYTF
NA	TRBJ1-2	TRBV5-1	TGCGCCAGCAGCTTTTGGCCTTCGTCAGGGGAATACACCTTC	CASSFWPSSGEYTF
TRBD2	TRBJ2-7	TRBV4-3	TGCGCCAGCAGCCAAGTGGCTAGCGGGGTCTACGAGCAGTACTTC	CASSQVASGVYEQYF
TRBD1	TRBJ2-7	TRBV9	TGTGCCAGCAGCGTAGCTTATGGGACAGATTACGAGCAGTACTTC	CASSVAYGTDYEQYF
NA	TRBJ1-2	TRBV6-1	TGTGCCAGCAGTTCCTTTTATGGCTACACCTTC	CASSSFYGYTF
TRBD1	TRBJ1-2	TRBV27	TGTGCCAGCAGTTTGCGACAGGGGGCGAGGAACGGCTACACCTTC	CASSLRQGARNGYTF
NA	TRBJ2-1	TRBV6-5	TGTGCCAGCAGTTACTCTTCGGGAGATGGGGGCAATGAGCAGTTCTTC	CASSYSSGDGGNEQFF
TRBD2	TRBJ2-1	TRBV6-5	TGTGCCAGCAGTTATCTAGCGGGGTCTATGAATGAGCAGTTCTTC	CASSYLAGSMNEQFF
NA	TRBJ1-5	TRBV7-2	TGTGCCAGCAGTCCCGGGGGGGAGATGAGACAGCCCCAGCATTTT	CASSPGGEMRQPQHF
TRBD1	TRBJ2-7	TRBV5-6	TGTGCCAGCAGCTCCGGACAGGGGGCATACGAGCAGTACTTC	CASSSGQGAYEQYF
NA	TRBJ1-4	TRBV6-5	TGTGCCAGCAGACCAGTCCTCAATGAAAAACTGTTTTTT	CASRPVLNEKLFF
TRBD1	TRBJ1-6	TRBV6-5	TGTGCCAGCAAGGGGACAGGGCAAACTTCACCCCTCCACTTT	CASKGTGQTSPLHF
TRBD2	TRBJ2-1	TRBV19	TGTGCCAGTAGTATCTCTAGCGGGAAATACAATGAGCAGTTCTTC	CASSISSGKYNEQFF
TRBD2	TRBJ2-1	TRBV29-1	TGCAGCGGGCTGACTAGCGGGAGAGTCGGTGAGCAGTTCTTC	CSGLTSGRVGEQFF
TRBD2	TRBJ2-1	TRBV5-1	TGCGCCAGCAGCTTGGGACTAGCGGGAGGAAGGGAGCAGTTCTTC	CASSLGLAGGREQFF
NA	TRBJ1-5	TRBV6-1	TGTGCCAGCAGCACCACTTTGGGCAATCAGCCCCAGCATTTT	CASSTTLGNQPQHF
TRBD1	TRBJ1-1	TRBV28	TGTGCCAGCAGACCCTTGACAGGGGTAGCCGAAGCTTTCTTT	CASRPLTGVAEAFF
NA	TRBJ1-2	TRBV4-1	TGCGCCAGCAGCCAGGCTCTCACAGGGCTTAACTATGGCTACACCTTC	CASSQALTGLNYGYTF
NA	TRBJ2-7	TRBV18	TGTGCCAGCTCACGATACAGTGGGTTCTCCTACGAGCAGTACTTC	CASSRYSGFSYEQYF
TRBD1	TRBJ1-2	TRBV7-9	TGTGCCAGCAGCCAAGGGACAGACTATGGCTACACCTTC	CASSQGTDYGYTF